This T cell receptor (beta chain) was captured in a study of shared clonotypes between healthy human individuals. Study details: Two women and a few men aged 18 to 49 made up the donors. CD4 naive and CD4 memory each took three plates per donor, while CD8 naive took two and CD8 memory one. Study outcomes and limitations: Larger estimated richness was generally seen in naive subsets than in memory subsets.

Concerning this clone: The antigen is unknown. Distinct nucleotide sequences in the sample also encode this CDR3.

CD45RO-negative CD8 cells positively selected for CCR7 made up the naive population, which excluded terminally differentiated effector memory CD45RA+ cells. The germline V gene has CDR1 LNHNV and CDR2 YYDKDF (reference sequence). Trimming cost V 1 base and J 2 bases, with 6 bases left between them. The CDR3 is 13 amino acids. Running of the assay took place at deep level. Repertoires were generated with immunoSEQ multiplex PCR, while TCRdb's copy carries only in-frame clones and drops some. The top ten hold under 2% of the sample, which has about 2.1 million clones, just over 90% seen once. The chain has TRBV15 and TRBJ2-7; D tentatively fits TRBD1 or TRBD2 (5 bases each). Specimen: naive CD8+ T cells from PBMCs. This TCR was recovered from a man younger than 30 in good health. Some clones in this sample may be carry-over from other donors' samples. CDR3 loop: CATSRVGAYEQYF. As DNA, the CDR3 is TGTGCCACCAGCAGAGTGGGGGCCTACGAGCAGTACTTC.